This TCR beta chain originates from a study of blood T cells in healthy people across ages. Each sample yielded at least 5 micrograms of PBMC total RNA. This clonotype was seen a few times. Its antigen is undetermined. A J-beta primer mix and a sample-barcoded 5' primer were used in a second PCR of about 7 to 12 cycles. Template switching added a 12-random-nucleotide identifier to every cDNA molecule. Every sample returned 2.5 million or more CDR3-containing paired-end reads. TCRdb called the 5' RACE reads again in MiXCR, with one record for every CDR3 protein. The table lists under 800,000 distinct CDR3 sequences, 40% to 45% of them singletons. Study outcomes and limitations: When set beside aged donors, long-lived donors presented more naive CD4+ cells and higher diversity.

The sequence was collected from a woman aged 60 to 75 in good health. Sequences were obtained from blood.

In DNA form, the CDR3 reads TGTGCCACCAGTGACGTCTCAGCCTCCCAAGAGACCCAGTACTTC. It is translated as CATSDVSASQETQYF. The V call is TRBV24-1, the J call TRBJ2-5; no reliable D call. CDR3 length equals 15 residues. Trimming shortened V by 4 bases and J by 1 base, and 12 bases separated the two germline ends. Germline V gives CDR1 KGHDR, CDR2 SFDVKD.